This T cell receptor beta chain was obtained from a study of blood T cell repertoires in COVID-19. Study context: The United States, Italy and Spain were the sources of the acute and convalescent COVID-19 samples.

The CDR3 is made up of 16 amino acids. Unmatched junction bases numbered 7, after V lost 0 bases and J lost 4 bases. CDR1 is SGDLS and CDR2 is YYNGEE in the germline V gene. As processed by the authors: For nucleated cells, counts were estimated from reference gene primer amplification. Using immunoSEQ multiplex PCR, the repertoire was profiled, and TCRdb retains in-frame clones only, with some absent. For V, J and clone size, that table is used; D and trimming come from the DNA. The repertoire holds 130,000 or so clones, around four fifths seen once, with around 25% in the top ten. This receptor was obtained from a human donor in a cohort sampled during active COVID-19. V gene TRBV9 combines with J gene TRBJ1-5, with 7 bases that match TRBD1. Sequenced material: peripheral blood. The chain's CDR3 is CASSVGDSGTNQPQHF. The CDR3 DNA follows: TGTGCCAGCAGCGTAGGGGACAGCGGTACGAATCAGCCCCAGCATTTT.